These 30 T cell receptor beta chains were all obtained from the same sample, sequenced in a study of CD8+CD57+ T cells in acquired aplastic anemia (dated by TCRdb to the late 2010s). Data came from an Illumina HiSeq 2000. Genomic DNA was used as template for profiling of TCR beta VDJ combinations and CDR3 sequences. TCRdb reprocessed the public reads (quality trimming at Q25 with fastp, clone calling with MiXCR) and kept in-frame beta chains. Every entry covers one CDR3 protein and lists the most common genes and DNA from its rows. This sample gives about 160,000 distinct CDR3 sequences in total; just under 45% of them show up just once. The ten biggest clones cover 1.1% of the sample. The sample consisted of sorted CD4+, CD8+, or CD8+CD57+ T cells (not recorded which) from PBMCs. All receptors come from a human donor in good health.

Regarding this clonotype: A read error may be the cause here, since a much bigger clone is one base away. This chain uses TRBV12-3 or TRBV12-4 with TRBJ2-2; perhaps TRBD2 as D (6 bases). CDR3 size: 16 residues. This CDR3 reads CASSLGSFGVGGEPFF. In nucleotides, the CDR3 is TGTGCCAGCAGCCTCGGGTCTTTCGGGGTCGGCGGGGAGCCGTTTTTT.

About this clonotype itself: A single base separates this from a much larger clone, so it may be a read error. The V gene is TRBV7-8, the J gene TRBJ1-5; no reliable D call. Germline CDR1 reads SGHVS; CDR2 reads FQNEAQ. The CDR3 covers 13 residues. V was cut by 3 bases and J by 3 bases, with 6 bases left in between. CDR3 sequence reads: CASSFAPNQPQHF. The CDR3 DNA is TGTGCCAGCAGCTTTGCTCCCAATCAGCCCCAGCATTTT.

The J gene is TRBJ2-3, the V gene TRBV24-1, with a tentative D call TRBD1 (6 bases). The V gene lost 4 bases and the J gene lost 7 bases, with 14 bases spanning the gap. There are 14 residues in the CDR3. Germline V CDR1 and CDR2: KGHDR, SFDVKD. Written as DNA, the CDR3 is TGTGCCACCAGTGACCCGGGACATTTACATACGCAGTATTTT. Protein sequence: CATSDPGHLHTQYF.

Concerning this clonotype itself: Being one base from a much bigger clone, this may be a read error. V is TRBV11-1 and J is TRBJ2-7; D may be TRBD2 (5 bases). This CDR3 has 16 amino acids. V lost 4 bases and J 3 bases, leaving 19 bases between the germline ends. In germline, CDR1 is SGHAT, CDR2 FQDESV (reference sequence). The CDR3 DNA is TGTGCCAGCAGCTCCCCGCGGGTTCAAAACGACTACGAGCAGTACTTC. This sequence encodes CASSSPRVQNDYEQYF.

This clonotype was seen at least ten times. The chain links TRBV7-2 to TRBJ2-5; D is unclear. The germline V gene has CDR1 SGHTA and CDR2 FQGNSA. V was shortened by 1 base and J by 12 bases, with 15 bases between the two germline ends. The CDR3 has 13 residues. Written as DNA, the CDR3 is TGTGCCAGCAGCTTAGATGGCCTAAACTCCGAGTACTTC. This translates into CASSLDGLNSEYF.

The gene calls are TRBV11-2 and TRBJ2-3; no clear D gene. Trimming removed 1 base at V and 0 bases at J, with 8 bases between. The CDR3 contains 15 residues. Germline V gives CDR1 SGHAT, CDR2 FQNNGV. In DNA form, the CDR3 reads TGTGCCAGCAGCTTAGGATATGGCAGCACAGATACGCAGTATTTT. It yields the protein CASSLGYGSTDTQYF.

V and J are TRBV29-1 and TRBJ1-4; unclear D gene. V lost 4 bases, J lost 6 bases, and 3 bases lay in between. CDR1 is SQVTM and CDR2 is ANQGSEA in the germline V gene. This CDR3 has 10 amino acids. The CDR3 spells CSVVDEKLFF. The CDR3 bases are TGCAGCGTTGTGGATGAAAAACTGTTTTTT.

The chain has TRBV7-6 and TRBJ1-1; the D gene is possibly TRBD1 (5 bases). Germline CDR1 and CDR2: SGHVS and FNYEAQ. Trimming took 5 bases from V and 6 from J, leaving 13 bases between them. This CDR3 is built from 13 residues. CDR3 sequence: CASSPNIGAEAFF. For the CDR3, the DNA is TGTGCCAGCAGCCCCAACATAGGGGCTGAAGCTTTCTTT.

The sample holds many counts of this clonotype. The CDR3 here is CASVGTLNREAFF. The CDR3 DNA follows: TGTGCCAGCGTCGGGACACTTAATCGGGAAGCTTTCTTT. V is TRBV12-3 or TRBV12-4 and J is TRBJ1-1; D is possibly TRBD1 (6 bases). Trimming removed 8 bases from V and 8 bases from J, with 18 bases in between. The CDR3 has 13 residues.

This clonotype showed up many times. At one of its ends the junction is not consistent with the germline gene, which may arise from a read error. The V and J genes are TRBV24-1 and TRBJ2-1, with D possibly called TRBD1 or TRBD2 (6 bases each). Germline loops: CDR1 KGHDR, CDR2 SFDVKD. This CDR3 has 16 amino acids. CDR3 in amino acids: CAASAAGAGLYNEQFF. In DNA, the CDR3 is TGTGCCGCCAGTGCCGCAGGGGCGGGATTGTACAATGAGCAGTTCTTC.

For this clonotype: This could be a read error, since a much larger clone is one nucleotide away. The CDR3 reads CASSIGGANTEAFF. Here the CDR3 DNA reads TGTGCCAGTAGTATAGGGGGGGCGAACACTGAAGCTTTCTTT. J is TRBJ1-1 and V is TRBV19; D possibly corresponds to TRBD1 (6 bases). The CDR3 sequence is 14 residues long. CDR1 LNHDA and CDR2 SQIVND come from the germline V gene (reference sequence). Trimming took off 1 base at V and 1 base at J, with 7 bases between the two ends.

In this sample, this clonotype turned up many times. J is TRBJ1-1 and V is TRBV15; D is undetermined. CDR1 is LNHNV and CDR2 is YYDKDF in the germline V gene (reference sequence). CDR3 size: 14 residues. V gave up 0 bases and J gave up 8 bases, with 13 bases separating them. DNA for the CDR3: TGTGCCACCAGCAGAGATTTCCAAGCCCAAGAAGCTTTCTTT. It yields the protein CATSRDFQAQEAFF. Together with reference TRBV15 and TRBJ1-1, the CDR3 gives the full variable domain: DAMVIQNPRYQVTQFGKPVTLSCSQTLNHNVMYWYQQKSSQAPKLLFHYYDKDFNNEADTPDNFQSRRPNTSFCFLDIRSPGLGDTAMYLCATSRDFQAQEAFFGQGTRLTVV.

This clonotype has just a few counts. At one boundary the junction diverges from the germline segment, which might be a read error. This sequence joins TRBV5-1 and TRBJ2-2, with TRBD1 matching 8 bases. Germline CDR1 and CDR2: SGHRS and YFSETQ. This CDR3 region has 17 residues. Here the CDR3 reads CASSFGGGQGSTGELSF. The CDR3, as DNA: TGCGCCAGCAGCTTTGGTGGAGGACAGGGCTCCACCGGGGAGCTGTCTTTT.

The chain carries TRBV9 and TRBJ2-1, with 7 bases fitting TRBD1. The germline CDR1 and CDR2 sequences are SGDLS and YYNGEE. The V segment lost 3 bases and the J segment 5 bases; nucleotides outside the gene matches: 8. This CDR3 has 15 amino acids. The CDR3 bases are TGTGCCAGCAGCGGACAGGGCGGACTGAACAATGAGCAGTTCTTC. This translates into CASSGQGGLNNEQFF.

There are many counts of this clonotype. The CDR3 nucleotides are TGTGCCAGCCACTGGACTGGCCAAGAGACCCAGTACTTC. Its protein is CASHWTGQETQYF. The J gene is TRBJ2-5, the V gene TRBV5-4; TRBD2 is a possible D gene (5 bases). V lost 7 bases, J lost 1 base, and 11 bases lay in between. This CDR3 is built from 13 residues. Germline V gene sequence: CDR1 SGHNT, CDR2 YYREEE (reference sequence).

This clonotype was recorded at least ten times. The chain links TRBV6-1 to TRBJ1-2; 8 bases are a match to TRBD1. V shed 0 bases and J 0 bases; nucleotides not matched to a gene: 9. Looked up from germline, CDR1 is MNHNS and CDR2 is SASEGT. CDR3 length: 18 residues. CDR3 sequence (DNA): TGTGCCAGCAGTGAAGCACTTCGGACAGGGCCAACTAACTATGGCTACACCTTC. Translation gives CASSEALRTGPTNYGYTF.

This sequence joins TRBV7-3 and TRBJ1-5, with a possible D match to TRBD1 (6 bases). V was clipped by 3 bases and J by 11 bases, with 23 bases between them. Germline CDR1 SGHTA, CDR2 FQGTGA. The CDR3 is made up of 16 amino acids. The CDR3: CASSLGGRGGHKAQHF. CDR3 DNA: TGTGCCAGCAGCTTGGGCGGCAGGGGAGGGCATAAGGCCCAGCATTTT.

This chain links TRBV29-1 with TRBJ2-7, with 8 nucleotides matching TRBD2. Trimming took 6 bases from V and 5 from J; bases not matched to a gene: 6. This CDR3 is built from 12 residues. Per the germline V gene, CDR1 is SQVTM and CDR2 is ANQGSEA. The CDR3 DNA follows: TGCAGCGTGAGGGGACTAGAGGACGAGCAGTACTTC. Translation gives CSVRGLEDEQYF.

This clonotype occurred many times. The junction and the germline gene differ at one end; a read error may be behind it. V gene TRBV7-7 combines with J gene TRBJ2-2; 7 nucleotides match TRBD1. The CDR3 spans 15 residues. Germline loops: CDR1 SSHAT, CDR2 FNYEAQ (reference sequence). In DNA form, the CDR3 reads TGTGCTAGCAGCTCGTGGACAGGGAACACCGGGGAGCTGTTTTTT. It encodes CASSSWTGNTGELFF. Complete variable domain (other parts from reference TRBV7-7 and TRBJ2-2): GAGVSQSPRYKVTKRGQDVTLRCDPISSHATLYWYQQALGQGPEFLTYFNYEAQPDKSGLPSDRFSAERPEGSISTLTIQRTEQRDSAMYRCASSSWTGNTGELFFGEGSRLTVL.

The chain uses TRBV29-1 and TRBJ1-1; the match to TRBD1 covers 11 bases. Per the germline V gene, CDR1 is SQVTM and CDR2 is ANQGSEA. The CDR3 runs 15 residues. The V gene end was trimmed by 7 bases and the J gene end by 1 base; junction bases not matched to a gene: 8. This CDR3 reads CSAGQGAVWNTEAFF. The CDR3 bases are TGCAGCGCTGGACAGGGGGCTGTTTGGAACACTGAAGCTTTCTTT.

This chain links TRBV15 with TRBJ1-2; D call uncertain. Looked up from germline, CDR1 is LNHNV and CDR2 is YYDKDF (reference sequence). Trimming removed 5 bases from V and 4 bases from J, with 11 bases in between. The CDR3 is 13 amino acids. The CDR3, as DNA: TGTGCCACCAGCGGCACGGCTGGCTATGGCTACACCTTC. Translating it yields CATSGTAGYGYTF.

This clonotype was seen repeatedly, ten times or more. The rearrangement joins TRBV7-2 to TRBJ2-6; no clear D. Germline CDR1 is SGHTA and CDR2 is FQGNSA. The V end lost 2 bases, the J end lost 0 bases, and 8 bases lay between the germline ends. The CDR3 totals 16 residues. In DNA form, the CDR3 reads TGTGCCAGCAGCTTAAAGGAATTCTCTGGGGCCAACGTCCTGACTTTC. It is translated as CASSLKEFSGANVLTF. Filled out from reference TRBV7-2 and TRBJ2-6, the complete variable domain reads GAGVSQSPSNKVTEKGKDVELRCDPISGHTALYWYRQSLGQGLEFLIYFQGNSAPDKSGLPSDRFSAERTGGSVSTLTIQRTQQEDSAVYLCASSLKEFSGANVLTFGAGSRLTVL.

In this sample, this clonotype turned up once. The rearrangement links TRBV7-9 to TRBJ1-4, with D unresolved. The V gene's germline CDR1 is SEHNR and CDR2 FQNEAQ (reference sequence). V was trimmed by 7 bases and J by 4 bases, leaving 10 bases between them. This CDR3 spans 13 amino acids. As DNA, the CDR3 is TGTGCCAGCACCGACACAGATAATGAAAAACTGTTTTTT. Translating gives CASTDTDNEKLFF.

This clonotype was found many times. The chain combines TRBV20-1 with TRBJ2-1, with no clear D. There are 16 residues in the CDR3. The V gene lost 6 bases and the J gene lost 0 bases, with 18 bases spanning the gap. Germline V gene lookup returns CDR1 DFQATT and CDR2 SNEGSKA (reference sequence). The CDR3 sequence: CSAPSLSAASYNEQFF. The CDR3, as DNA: TGCAGTGCCCCATCGCTTTCCGCGGCCTCCTACAATGAGCAGTTCTTC.

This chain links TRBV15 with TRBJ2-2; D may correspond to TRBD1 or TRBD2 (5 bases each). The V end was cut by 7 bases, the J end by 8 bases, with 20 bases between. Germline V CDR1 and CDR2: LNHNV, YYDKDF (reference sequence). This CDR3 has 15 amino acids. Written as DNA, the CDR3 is TGTGCCACCAACCATCCCCAGGGTGGGAGAGGGGAGCTGTTTTTT. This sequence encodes CATNHPQGGRGELFF.

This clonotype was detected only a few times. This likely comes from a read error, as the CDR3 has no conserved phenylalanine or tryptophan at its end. CDR3 nucleotides: TGTGCCAGCAGCTTACCACCCAGGGCCTCTCACTTTCAAGAGACCCAGTACCTC. Amino acid sequence: CASSLPPRASHFQETQYL. The V gene is TRBV11-2, the J gene TRBJ2-5; the D gene is possibly TRBD1 (5 bases). CDR1 SGHAT and CDR2 FQNNGV come from the germline V gene. The CDR3 sequence is 18 residues long. V lost 2 bases and J 2 bases, leaving 21 bases between the germline ends.

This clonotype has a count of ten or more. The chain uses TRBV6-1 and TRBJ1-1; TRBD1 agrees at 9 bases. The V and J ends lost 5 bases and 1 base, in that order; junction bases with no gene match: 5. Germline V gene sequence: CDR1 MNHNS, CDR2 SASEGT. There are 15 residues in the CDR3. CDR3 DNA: TGTGCCAGCAGTAAACAGGGGGCACGGAACACTGAAGCTTTCTTT. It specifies CASSKQGARNTEAFF.

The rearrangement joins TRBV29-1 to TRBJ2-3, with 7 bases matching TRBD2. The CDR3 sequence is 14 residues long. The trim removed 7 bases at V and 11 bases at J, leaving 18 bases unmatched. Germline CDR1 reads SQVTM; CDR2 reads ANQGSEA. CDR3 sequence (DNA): TGCAGCGCCGGTGGGGGGGAGGGAGGTGATGGGCAGTATTTT. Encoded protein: CSAGGGEGGDGQYF.

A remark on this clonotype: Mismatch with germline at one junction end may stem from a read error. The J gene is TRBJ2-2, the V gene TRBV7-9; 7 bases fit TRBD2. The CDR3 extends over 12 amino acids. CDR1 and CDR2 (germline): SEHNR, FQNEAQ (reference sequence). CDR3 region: CASSLAAGEMFF. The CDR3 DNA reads TGTGCCAGCAGCCTAGCGGCCGGGGAGATGTTTTTT.

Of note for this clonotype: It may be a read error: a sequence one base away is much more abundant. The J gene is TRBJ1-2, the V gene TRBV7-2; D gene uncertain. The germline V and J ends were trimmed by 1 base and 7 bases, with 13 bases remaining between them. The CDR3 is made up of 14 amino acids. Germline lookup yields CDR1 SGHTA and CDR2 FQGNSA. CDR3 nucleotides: TGTGCCAGCAGCTTAGACCAGGCAGCCTGTGGCTACACCTTC. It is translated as CASSLDQAACGYTF.